This entry features one T cell receptor (beta chain) sequence. Its antigen has not been determined. No base quality information exists; no much larger clone differs at one position. Trimming costs V 5 bases and J 5 bases, and their ends lie 21 bases apart. Including cysteine and phenylalanine, the CDR3 has 16 amino acids. Only the CDR3 part of the read is kept: 48 bases, read in frame from the first base. The germline V gene (reference sequence) specifies SEHNR as CDR1 and FQNEAQ as CDR2. The data derive from a study of cytomegalovirus exposure and HLA in healthy donors (dated by TCRdb to 2015 to 2018). Broadly, across the study: According to an earlier analysis of 587 of the donors, roughly 180 million T cells yielded 90 million to 130 million unique TCR beta sequences and approximately 280 Gb of sequence data. An early release that covered roughly 600 HLA-typed donors contained approximately 300 gigabases of sequencing data and 65 million to 100 million unique TCR sequences. Of the 398 genotyped donors, around 81% fell in the genetic ancestry cluster associated with self-reported Caucasian donors. The study was designed to test whether signatures of past pathogen exposure could be identified by cataloging public T cell receptors. The study profiled the T cell repertoires of hundreds of subjects by immunosequencing and related them to cytomegalovirus serostatus. Along with the roughly 610-subject first cohort, a separate validation cohort of 120 different subjects was used. To predict cytomegalovirus infection status, the study brought together high-throughput TCR immunosequencing, statistical association of individual TCRs with disease status, and machine learning. A later analysis re-examined previously published TCR beta repertoires from more than 550 donors and added high-resolution HLA genotyping to investigate patterns of TCR occurrence. The later analysis used no new phenotypic data to find candidate immune exposures, relying instead on TCR beta sequences and their occurrence across donors. An earlier analysis of 587 of the donors used high-throughput TCR beta sequencing to judge whether each TCR beta V gene segment behaved as functional or pseudogenic. Donor age, sex, ethnicity and CMV serostatus were compiled together with the repertoire data. A later genetic analysis took genome-wide SNP genotypes for about 55% of the 666 donors and used that subset as a discovery cohort. Every discovery cohort repertoire had been produced on one sequencing platform. Class I and class II HLA loci were covered by the typing at four-digit resolution. The number of donors typed differed by locus, with roughly 629-640 for A, B, C, DRB1 and DQB1, roughly 520 for DQA1, approximately 580 for DPA1, and over 400 for DPB1. Four to six DR-DQ haplotypes were handled as single units for association and clustering because linkage in the cohort was strong. Among roughly 370 genotyped donors of the cohort, an average of approximately 250,000 unique TCR beta nucleotide sequences were sequenced per donor, about a sixth of them non-productive.

Libraries were made using the immunoSEQ multiplex PCR assay. For the multiplex PCR, a mixture combining 60 forward primers for TCR Vbeta segments and 13 reverse primers for TCR Jbeta segments was used. The CDR3 region of rearranged TCR beta genes was amplified from genomic DNA by a multiplex PCR assay. The Illumina HiSeq System was used to sequence the amplified TCR beta libraries as 87-base-pair reads. In the original analysis: A later analysis tallied 70 million to 100 million unique TCR beta chains across the 666 repertoires, and about 12 million of those chains were shared by two or more donors. Raw reads were error-corrected and collapsed into unique sequences with a nearest-neighbor algorithm that merged closely related sequences to remove PCR and sequencing errors. V, D and J gene segments were assigned by aligning CDR3 sequences to IMGT reference sequences. For a sequence to be retained, a match of at least six nucleotides was required to both a V gene segment and a J gene segment. A rearrangement was called productive if the CDR3 had no stop codons and remained in frame with V and J, and every other rearrangement was called non-productive. Following IMGT convention, CDR3 was defined as the stretch from the second conserved V-encoded cysteine to the conserved J-encoded phenylalanine. Sequences without an unambiguous match to a single V gene segment were excluded from the earlier analysis of over 500 of the donors. In an earlier analysis of about 590 of the donors, a V segment was called functional when productive rearrangements were above 56.7%, and segregating when the standard deviation between donors exceeded 5%. To diagnose cytomegalovirus status from the catalog of TCR beta chain sequences, a statistical classification framework was built. In a later analysis, TCR nucleotide sequences were compared against IMGT/GENE-DB human TR gene sequences so that V and J genes could be assigned. The TCRdist pipeline was used in a later analysis to assign CDR3 sequences and most-parsimonious VDJ recombination scenarios. A later analysis defined each TCR beta chain by its CDR3 amino acid sequence plus V-gene family, and excluded reads lacking a unique V-gene family. To address suspected cross-contamination and a sequencing artifact, a later analysis removed 592 highly shared, low-generation-probability nucleotide sequences. For each public chain, a later analysis derived a clonal expansion index from normalized ranks of inferred template counts within each repertoire. A later analysis computed generation probabilities with a VDJ recombination model fitted to out-of-frame rearrangements, and checked the results against IGoR. In a later analysis, hypergeometric tests were used to score TCR-TCR, TCR-HLA and TCR-CMV co-occurrence, with a repertoire-size bias correction applied to TCR pairs. To estimate false discovery rates, a later analysis permuted the HLA or CMV assignments 20 times. In a later analysis, co-occurring TCRs were grouped using DBSCAN, and TCRdist sequence similarity was added for clustering within HLA-allele-positive subsets. Repertoires with fewer than 30,000 or more than 120,000 public chains, plus five repertoires with anomalous nucleotide sharing, were excluded from co-occurrence clustering. TCRdb provides this immuneACCESS table in a form limited to in-frame rearrangements. Some clones are lacking; in checked studies, under half of them reflect an unresolved V gene, and why the rest are absent is not known. V and J calls and clone size come straight from that table; D and trimming were deduced from the DNA. Within this sample are approximately 160,000 clones, with around 75% of them counted one time only. 2.5% to 3% of the sample is held by the ten biggest clonotypes.

The cohort consisted of 650 to 700 healthy bone marrow donors. At the time of sampling, all cohort members were nominally healthy, though unrecorded immune exposures were likely present. The donor was CMV seropositive and was included in the group of approximately 310 seropositive cohort members. A peripheral blood sample was collected from each donor, and TCR beta sequencing was performed on peripheral blood mononuclear cells. The Qiagen DNeasy Blood Extraction Kit was used to extract genomic DNA from the blood cell samples. On the study overall, not on this receptor specifically: The cohort was sequenced for TCR beta chains only, and without alpha or paired-chain data the features that could be detected were limited. Correlated functional status among segregating V segments might reflect linkage disequilibrium, but an unknown experimental factor could not be ruled out. In a later analysis, the rate of TCR association differed among HLA loci, with DRB1 alleles having the most associated TCRs and HLA-C alleles having the fewest. Most TCR sequences were seen in very few donors, while some public TCRs were found in many individuals. It was suggested by the authors that the approach could potentially be generalized to other disease states and immunological phenotypes. In a later analysis, 16,951 TCR beta sequences were associated with specific HLA alleles at a false discovery rate of 0.05. Immune exposure information for the cohort was limited to CMV serostatus. A further reported finding was that TCR beta sequences accurately predicted the HLA-A and HLA-B alleles for most subjects in the first cohort. The study listed approximately 150 TCR beta chains as associated with cytomegalovirus. In a later analysis, HLA-associated TCR beta chains were found to be more clonally expanded and to have lower generation probabilities than equally common non-associated chains. In an earlier analysis of roughly 560 of the donors, most TCR beta V segments were observed in productive rearrangements about 87% or about 30% of the time, broadly matching IMGT annotations. A group of highly shared sequence variants was considered likely to be a technical artifact of the sequencing pipeline. Strong co-occurrence of HLA alleles, especially DR and DQ, made assigning TCR associations to individual alleles difficult. A few of the identified cytomegalovirus-associated TCR beta chains were confirmed in vitro to be specific for cytomegalovirus antigens. In a later genetic analysis, a missense DCLRE1C variant was associated with V-gene and J-gene trimming of TCR beta chains, and the association was replicated in an independent cohort. Roughly uniform sequencing depth across donors was assumed in presence/absence analyses, although this assumption may not hold. Because the 87-base-pair reads could not distinguish some IMGT-functional V segments, including TRBV6-2 and TRBV6-3, those segments were excluded. In both the original and validation cohorts, the classifier was reported to diagnose cytomegalovirus status with high specificity and sensitivity. In a later analysis, most CMV-associated TCR beta chains were found to appear HLA-restricted, with HLA associations seemingly driven largely by CMV exposure. Because some donors lacked HLA typing at each locus, the association tests relied only on the typed subset. Several of the top co-occurrence clusters appeared to be linked to parvovirus B19, influenza, CMV and Epstein-Barr virus, according to a later analysis. The earlier analysis of nearly 600 of the donors excluded around 17 rarely observed V segments, including chromosome 9 orphons, because counts were too low. According to a later genetic analysis, donors in an Asian-associated ancestry cluster had fewer N-insertions in productive TCRs than the roughly 700-donor mean.

The TCR originated in a woman between 50 and 59 years old in good health and CMV-seropositive. The rearrangement combines TRBV7-9 with TRBJ2-5; the D gene is possibly TRBD2, with 6 bases matching. Sequencing used PBMCs. The sequence in DNA is TGTGCCAGCAGCAAAACACGGGGGAGTGAACAGGAGACCCAGTACTTC. This translates into CASSKTRGSEQETQYF.